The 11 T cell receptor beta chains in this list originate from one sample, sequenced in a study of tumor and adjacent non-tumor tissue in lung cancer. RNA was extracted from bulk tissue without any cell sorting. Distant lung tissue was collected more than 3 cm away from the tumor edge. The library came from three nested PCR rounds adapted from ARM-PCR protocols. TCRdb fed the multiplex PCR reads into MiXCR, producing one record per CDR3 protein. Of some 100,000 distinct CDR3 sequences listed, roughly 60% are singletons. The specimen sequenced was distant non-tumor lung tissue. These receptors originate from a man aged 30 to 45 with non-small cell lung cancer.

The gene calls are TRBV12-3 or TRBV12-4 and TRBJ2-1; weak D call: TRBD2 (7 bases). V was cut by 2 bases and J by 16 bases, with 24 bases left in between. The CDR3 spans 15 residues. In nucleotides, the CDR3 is TGTGCCAGCAGTTTAAAAAGTGGGGGGGGCAATGGGCAATTCTTC. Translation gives CASSLKSGGGNGQFF.

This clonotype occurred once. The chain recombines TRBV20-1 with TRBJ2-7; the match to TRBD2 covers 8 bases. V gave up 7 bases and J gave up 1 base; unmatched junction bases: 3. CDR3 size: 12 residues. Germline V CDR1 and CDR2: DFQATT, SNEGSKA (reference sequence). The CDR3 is CSGSGDSYEQYF. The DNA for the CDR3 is TGCAGTGGTAGCGGGGATTCCTACGAGCAGTACTTC.

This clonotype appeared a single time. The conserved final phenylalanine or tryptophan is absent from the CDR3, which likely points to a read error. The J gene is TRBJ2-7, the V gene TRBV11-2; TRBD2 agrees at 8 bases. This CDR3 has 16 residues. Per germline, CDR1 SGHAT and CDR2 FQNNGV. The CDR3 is CAGSRGGLGPPYEQYL. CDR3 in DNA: TGTGCCGGCAGCCGGGGGGGACTAGGGCCCCCCTACGAGCAGTACTTA.

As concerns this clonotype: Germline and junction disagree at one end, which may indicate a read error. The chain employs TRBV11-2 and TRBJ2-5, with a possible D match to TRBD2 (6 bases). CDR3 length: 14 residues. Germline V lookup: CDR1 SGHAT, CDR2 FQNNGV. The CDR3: CASSAWDGGETQYF. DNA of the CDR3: TGTGCCAGCAGCGCCTGGGACGGAGGGGAGACGCAGTACTTC.

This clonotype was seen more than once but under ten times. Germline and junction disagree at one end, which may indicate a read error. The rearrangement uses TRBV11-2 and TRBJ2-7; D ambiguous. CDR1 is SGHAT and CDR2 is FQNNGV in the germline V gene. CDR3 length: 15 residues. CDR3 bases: TGTGTCAGCAGCTTAGTGGCGCAGTATACCTACGAGCAGTACTTC. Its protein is CVSSLVAQYTYEQYF.

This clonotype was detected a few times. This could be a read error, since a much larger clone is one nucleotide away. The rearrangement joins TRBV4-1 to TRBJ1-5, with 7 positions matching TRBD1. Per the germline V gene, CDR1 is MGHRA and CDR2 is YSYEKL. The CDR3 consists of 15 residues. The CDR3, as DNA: TGCACCAGCAGCCGAACAGGGGTTGACAATCAGCCCCAGCATTTT. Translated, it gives CTSSRTGVDNQPQHF.

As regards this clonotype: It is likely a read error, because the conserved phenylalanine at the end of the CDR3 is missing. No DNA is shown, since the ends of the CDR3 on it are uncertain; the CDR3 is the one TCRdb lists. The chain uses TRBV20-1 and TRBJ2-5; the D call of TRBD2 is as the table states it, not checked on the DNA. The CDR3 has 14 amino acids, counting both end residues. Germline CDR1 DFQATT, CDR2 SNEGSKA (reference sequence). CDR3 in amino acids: CSATGVALAGTQYL.

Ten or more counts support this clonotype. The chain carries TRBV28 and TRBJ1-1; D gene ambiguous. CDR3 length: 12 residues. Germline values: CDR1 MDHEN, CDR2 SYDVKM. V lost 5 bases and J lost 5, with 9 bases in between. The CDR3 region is CASSLRGTEAFF. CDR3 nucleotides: TGTGCCAGCAGTCTCCGAGGGACTGAAGCTTTCTTT.

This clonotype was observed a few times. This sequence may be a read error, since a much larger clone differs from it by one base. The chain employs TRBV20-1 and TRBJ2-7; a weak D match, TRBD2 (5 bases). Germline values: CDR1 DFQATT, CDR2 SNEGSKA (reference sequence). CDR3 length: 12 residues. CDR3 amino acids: CGASRDSYEQYF. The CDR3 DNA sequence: TGCGGTGCCTCACGGGACTCCTACGAGCAGTACTTC.

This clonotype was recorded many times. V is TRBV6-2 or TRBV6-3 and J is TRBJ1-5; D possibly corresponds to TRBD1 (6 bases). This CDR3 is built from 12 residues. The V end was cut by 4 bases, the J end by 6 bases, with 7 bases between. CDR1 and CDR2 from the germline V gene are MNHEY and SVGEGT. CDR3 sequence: CASSSDSQPQHF. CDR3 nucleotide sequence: TGTGCCAGCAGTTCGGACAGTCAGCCCCAGCATTTT.

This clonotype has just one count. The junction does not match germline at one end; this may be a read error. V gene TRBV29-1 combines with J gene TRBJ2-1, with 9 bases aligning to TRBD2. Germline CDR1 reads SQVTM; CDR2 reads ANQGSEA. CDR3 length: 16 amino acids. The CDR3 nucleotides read TGCAGCGTCCTGATCGCCCTTAGCGGGAGTGCCAATGAGCAGTTCTTT. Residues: CSVLIALSGSANEQFF.